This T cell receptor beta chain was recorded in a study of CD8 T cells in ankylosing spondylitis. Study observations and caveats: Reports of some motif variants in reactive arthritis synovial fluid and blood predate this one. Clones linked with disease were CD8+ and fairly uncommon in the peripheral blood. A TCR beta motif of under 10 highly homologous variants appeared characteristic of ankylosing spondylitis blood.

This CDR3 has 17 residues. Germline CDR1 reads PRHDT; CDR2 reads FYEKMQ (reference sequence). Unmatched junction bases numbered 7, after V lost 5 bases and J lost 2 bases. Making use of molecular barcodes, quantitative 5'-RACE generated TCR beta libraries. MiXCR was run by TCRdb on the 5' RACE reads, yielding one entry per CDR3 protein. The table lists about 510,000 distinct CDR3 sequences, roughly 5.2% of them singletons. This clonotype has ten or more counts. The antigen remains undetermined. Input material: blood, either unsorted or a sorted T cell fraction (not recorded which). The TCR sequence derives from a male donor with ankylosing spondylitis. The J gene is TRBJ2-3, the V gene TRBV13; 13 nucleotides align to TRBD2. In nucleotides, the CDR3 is TGTGCCAGCAGCCCCTTCGGACTAGCGGGAGACACAGATACGCAGTATTTT. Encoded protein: CASSPFGLAGDTDTQYF.